This T cell receptor (beta chain) appears in the sequencing data of a study of tissue T cells after allogeneic stem cell transplantation. About the study: Of the grafts for graft-versus-host disease patients, several were unmodified and three CD34-selected. Pathologist review favored tissue samples showing histologically apparent lymphocytes. Findings of the study overall: Across patients, clones rarely overlapped, yet motif clusters were shared tissue-specifically.

V lost 2 bases and J lost 5, with 10 bases in between. Germline V gene lookup returns CDR1 SGHDT and CDR2 YYEEEE. The CDR3 length is 13 residues. On this clone itself: Its antigen is still unknown.

CDR3 sequences, V/J genes, frequencies and template counts came from survey-depth TCRbeta sequencing. TCRdb keeps only in-frame clones here, not all; method: immunoSEQ multiplex PCR. This sample carries 1,500 or so clones, 75% to 85% of them seen once, and the ten largest clones take 13%. The V and J genes are TRBV5-6 and TRBJ1-1, with D perhaps TRBD1 (5 bases). Material: spleen tissue, obtained at autopsy. The receptor was derived from a male patient between 35 and 75 years old with steroid-refractory graft-versus-host disease after an allogeneic stem cell transplant. These T cells may partly come from the graft donor. The CDR3 loop is CASSFWSGTEAFF. DNA of the CDR3: TGTGCCAGCAGCTTTTGGTCAGGGACTGAAGCTTTCTTT.